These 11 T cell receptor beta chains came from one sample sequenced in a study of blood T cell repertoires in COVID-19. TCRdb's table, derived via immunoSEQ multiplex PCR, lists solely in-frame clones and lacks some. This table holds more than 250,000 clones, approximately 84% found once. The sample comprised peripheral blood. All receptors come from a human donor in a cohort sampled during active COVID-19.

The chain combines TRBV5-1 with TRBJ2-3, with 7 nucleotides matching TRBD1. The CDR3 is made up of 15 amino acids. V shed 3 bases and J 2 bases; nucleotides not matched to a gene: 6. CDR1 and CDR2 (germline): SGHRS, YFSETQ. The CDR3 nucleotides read TGCGCCAGCAGCTCCGGGACAGTTAACACAGATACGCAGTATTTT. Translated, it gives CASSSGTVNTDTQYF.

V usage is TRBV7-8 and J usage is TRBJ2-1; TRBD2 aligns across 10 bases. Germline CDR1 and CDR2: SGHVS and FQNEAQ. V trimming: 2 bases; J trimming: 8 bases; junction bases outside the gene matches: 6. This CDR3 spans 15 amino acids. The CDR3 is CASSLMASGSYEQFF. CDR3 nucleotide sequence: TGTGCCAGCAGCTTAATGGCTAGCGGGAGTTATGAGCAGTTCTTC.

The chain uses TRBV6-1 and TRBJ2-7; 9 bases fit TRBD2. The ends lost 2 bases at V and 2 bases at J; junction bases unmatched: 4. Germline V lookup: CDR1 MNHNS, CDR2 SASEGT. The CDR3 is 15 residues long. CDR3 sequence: CASSEPLAGPYEQYF. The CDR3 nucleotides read TGTGCCAGCAGTGAACCACTAGCGGGTCCCTACGAGCAGTACTTC.

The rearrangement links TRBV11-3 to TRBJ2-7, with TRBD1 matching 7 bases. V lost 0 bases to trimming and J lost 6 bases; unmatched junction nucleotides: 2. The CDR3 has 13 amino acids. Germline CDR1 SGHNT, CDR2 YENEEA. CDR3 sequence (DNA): TGTGCCAGCAGCTTAGACCGACAGGGCGAGCAGTACTTC. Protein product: CASSLDRQGEQYF.

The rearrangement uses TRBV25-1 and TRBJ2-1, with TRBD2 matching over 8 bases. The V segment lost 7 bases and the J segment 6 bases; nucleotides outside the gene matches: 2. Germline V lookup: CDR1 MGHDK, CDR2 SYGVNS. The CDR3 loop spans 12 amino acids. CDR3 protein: CASKLAANEQFF. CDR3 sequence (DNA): TGTGCCAGCAAACTAGCGGCCAATGAGCAGTTCTTC. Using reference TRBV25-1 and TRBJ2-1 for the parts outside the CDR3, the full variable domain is EADIYQTPRYLVIGTGKKITLECSQTMGHDKMYWYQQDPGMELHLIHYSYGVNSTEKGDLSSESTVSRIRTEHFPLTLESARPSHTSQYLCASKLAANEQFFGPGTRLTVL.

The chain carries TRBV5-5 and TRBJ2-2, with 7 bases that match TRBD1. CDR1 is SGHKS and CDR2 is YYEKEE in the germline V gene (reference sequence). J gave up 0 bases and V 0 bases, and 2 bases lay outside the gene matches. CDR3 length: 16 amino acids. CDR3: CASSLGGTANTGELFF. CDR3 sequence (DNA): TGTGCCAGCAGCTTGGGAGGGACAGCGAACACCGGGGAGCTGTTTTTT.

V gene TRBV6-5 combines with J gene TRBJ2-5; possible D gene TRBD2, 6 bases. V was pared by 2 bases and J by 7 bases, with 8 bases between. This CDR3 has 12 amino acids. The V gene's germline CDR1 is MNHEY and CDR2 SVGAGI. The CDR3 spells CASSYRGGTQYF. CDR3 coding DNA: TGTGCCAGCAGTTACAGGGGAGGGACCCAGTACTTC.

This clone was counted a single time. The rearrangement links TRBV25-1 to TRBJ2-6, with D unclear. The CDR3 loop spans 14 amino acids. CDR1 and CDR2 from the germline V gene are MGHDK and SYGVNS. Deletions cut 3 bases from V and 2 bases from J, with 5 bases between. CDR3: CASSESAGANVLTF. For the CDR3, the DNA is TGTGCCAGCAGTGAGAGCGCTGGGGCCAACGTCCTGACTTTC.

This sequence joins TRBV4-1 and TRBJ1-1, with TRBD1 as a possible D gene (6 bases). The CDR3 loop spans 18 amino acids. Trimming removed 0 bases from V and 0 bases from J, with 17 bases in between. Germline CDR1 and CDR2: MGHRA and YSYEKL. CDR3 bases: TGCGCCAGCAGCCAAGATATCAGGGGCGAACTCATGAACACTGAAGCTTTCTTT. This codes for CASSQDIRGELMNTEAFF.

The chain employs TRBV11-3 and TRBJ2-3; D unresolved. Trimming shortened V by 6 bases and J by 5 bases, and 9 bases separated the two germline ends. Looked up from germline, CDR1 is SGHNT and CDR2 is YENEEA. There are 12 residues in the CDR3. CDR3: CASSFSGDTQYF. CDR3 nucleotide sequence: TGTGCCAGCAGTTTTAGTGGAGATACGCAGTATTTT.

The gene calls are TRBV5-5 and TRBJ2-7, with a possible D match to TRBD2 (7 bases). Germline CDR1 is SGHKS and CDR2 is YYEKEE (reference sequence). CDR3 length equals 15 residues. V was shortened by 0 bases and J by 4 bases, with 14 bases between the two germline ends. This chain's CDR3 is CASSLAGGQGYEQYF. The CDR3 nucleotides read TGTGCCAGCAGCTTGGCCGGGGGGCAGGGTTACGAGCAGTACTTC.